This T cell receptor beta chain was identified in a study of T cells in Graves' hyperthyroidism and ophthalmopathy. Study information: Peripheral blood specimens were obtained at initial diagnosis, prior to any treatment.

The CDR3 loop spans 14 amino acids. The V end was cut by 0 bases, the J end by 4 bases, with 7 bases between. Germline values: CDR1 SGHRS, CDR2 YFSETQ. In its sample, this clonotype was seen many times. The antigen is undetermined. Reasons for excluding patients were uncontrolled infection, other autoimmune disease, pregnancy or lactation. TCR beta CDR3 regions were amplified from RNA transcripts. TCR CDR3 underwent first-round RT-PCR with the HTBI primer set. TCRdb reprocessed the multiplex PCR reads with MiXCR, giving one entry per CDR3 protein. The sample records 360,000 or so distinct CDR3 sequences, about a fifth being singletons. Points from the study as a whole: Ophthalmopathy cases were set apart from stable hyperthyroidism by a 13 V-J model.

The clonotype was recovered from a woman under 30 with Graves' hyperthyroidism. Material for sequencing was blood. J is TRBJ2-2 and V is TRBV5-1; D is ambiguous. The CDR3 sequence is CASSLGGTTGELFF. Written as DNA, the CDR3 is TGCGCCAGCAGCTTGGGTGGTACCACCGGGGAGCTGTTTTTT.